Sequencing of this T cell receptor beta chain was carried out in a study of T cell responses to AZD1222 COVID-19 vaccine. Using immunoSEQ multiplex PCR, the repertoire was profiled, and TCRdb retains in-frame clones only, with some absent. The sample lists under 150,000 clones; approximately 92% were seen once. V was shortened by 0 bases and J by 3 bases, with 6 bases between the two germline ends. The CDR3 spans 13 residues. CDR1 is KGHSH and CDR2 is LQKENI in the germline V gene. This rearrangement joins TRBV18 to TRBJ2-7, with D uncertain. The sample in question was peripheral blood, obtained 28 days after the second AZD1222 dose. The source of this sequence is an adult who received the AZD1222 COVID-19 vaccine. The CDR3 bases are TGTGCCAGCTCACCACCGGGGAACTACGAGCAGTACTTC. It encodes CASSPPGNYEQYF.